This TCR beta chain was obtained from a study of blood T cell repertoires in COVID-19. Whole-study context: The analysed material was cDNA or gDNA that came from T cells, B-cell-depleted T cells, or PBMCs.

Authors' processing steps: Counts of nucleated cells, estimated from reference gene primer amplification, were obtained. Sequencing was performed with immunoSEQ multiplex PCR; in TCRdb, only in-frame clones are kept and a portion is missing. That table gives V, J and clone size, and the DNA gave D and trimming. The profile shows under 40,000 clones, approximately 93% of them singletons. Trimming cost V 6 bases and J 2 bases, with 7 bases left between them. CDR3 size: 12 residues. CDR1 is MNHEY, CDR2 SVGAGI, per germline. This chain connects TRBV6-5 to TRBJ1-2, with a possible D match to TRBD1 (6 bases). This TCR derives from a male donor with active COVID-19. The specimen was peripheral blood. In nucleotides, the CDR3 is TGTGCCAGCAGAGGGGGAAACTATGGCTACACCTTC. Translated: CASRGGNYGYTF.